The following is a TCR beta chain sequence with its context. This clonotype was detected a few times. Its cognate antigen has yet to be identified. No much larger clone is present one base from it, and per-base qualities are unavailable. Amplification of TCR beta CDR3 regions was carried out from RNA transcripts. For the first round of RT-PCR on the TCR CDR3, the HTBI primer set was used together with the Qiagen OneStep RT-PCR kit. The libraries were constructed in a second round of multiplex PCR and then size-selected and purified. Libraries were sequenced paired-end with 100 bp reads on an Illumina HiSeq2000. Under the source paper's analysis protocol: SOAPnuke was used to process the raw data, throwing out any read that contained adapters or uncalled bases, had a mean Phred below 15, or lacked an exact constant-primer or identifier match. High-quality paired reads were merged with COPE v1.2.5, and unique nucleotide sequences were defined as clonotypes. MiTCR v1.1 was used to align the clonotypes against IMGT TRBV, TRBD and TRBJ reference segments. The analysis was restricted to V-J combinations with a frequency above 0.0001, which together covered over 99% of the repertoires. The TCS score was defined as F50 (clonal expansion) divided by E x V (chaos), with BLOSUM62-based TCRdist calculated between CDR3 peptides within each V-J. Welch's t-statistics and random forest reduced 500 to 550 V-J features to 10 to 15, which were used in a naive Bayes classifier (R e1071). TCRdb ran its own pipeline on the public reads, namely fastp trimming at Q25 and MiXCR clone calling, and kept in-frame beta chains. Rows matching on CDR3 protein sequence are summarized as one entry with the most common DNA and genes. For this entry, the V and J calls and clone size follow TCRdb and not the study's own pipeline. Across this sample there are about 580,000 distinct CDR3 sequences, with around 14% seen only once. Roughly 6.2% of the sample is held by the ten biggest clonotypes.

The hyperthyroidism patients were between 18 and 65 years old and newly diagnosed, with a disease duration of less than 2 months. Any patient with an uncontrolled infection, another autoimmune disease, pregnancy or lactation was excluded. Diagnoses were established on the basis of clinical symptoms, serum thyroxine and TRAb, thyroid ultrasound, and orbital computed tomography. For progressor patients, blood was drawn at the first diagnosis of hyperthyroidism, before any ophthalmopathy symptoms had appeared. Ficoll-Paque density gradient centrifugation was used to isolate PBMCs from 8 to 10 ml of fresh peripheral blood. Patients classed as progressors first received a Graves' hyperthyroidism diagnosis and then went on to develop ophthalmopathy during follow-up. Total RNA was extracted with Trizol reagent, and quality was checked on an Agilent 2100 Bioanalyzer. This record belongs to a study of T cells in Graves' hyperthyroidism and ophthalmopathy (dated by TCRdb to about 2019). A note on the overall study: Peripheral blood was sampled at the time of initial diagnosis, prior to any treatment. To identify distinguishing TCR V-J signatures, a discovery cohort of around 100 patients was used, comprising 43 with Graves' ophthalmopathy and some 60 with stable Graves' hyperthyroidism. Prospective prediction of ophthalmopathy was tested in an independent validation cohort of 18 to 20 hyperthyroidism patients and some 17 patients who later progressed to ophthalmopathy. The 75 to 100 discovery patients were randomly split 7:3 into training and test sets. In several Graves' hyperthyroidism patients, the study also compared T-cell repertoires from thyroid tissue with T-cell repertoires from blood. Following sampling, methimazole starting at 30 mg daily was given to hyperthyroidism patients, and high-dose intravenous methylprednisolone was given to ophthalmopathy patients. TCR Vbeta CDR3 sequencing of approximately 140 peripheral blood samples (43 ophthalmopathy, roughly 72 hyperthyroidism and 17 progressor patients) is reported in the paper. Study-wide conclusions, independent of this receptor: Sample size was not statistically predetermined, and investigators were not blinded to group allocation. A 13 V-J signature model separated ophthalmopathy from stable hyperthyroidism, with roughly 88% sensitivity and 81.08% specificity in cross-validation and 80%/75% in testing. During validation, the model predicted progression to ophthalmopathy a median of around 6 months ahead of onset, with almost 71% sensitivity and 72% to 80% specificity. Most expanded thyroid clonotypes (frequency above 0.001) were also found in blood, which suggests that blood repertoires may mirror thyroid immune responses.

V drops 3 bases and J drops 6 bases, leaving 12 bases in between. The germline V gene (reference sequence) supplies CDR1 LGHDT and CDR2 YNNKEL. The CDR3 goes from the cysteine to the phenylalanine over 13 residues. Left in the record is the CDR3 DNA by itself, 39 bases read in frame from the first base. The sample consisted of blood. This receptor chain uses TRBV3-1 and TRBJ2-7; a tentative D call is TRBD1 (5 bases match). The origin of this receptor is a woman under 40 with Graves' hyperthyroidism that later progressed to Graves' ophthalmopathy. The CDR3 here reads CASSQAGFGEQYF. The bases read TGTGCCAGCAGCCAGGCAGGGTTCGGCGAGCAGTACTTC.